This entry is about one T cell receptor beta chain. The sample holds many counts of this clonotype. Its specific antigen is unknown. One base away there is no much larger clone; base qualities are not given. The data stem from a study of T-cell memory formation after mild COVID-19 (dated by TCRdb to the early 2020s). About the study as a whole: TCR sequence clusters from the two donors were largely donor specific. The cohort was made up of two young adult volunteers, one female and one male, who were previously healthy. In a couple of donors, T-cell clones that expanded and contracted after mild COVID-19 were tracked by sequencing TCRalpha and TCRbeta repertoires over time.

Here is what the overall study found, with its caveats: Contracting CD4+ clones were found mainly in CM and EM memory subsets, while CD8+ clones were enriched in EMRA. Some responding clones were found in pre-infection memory, which suggests that pre-existing cross-reactive memory T cells took part in the SARS-CoV-2 response. The study covered only a couple of mild cases, and larger cohorts including severe cases with pre-infection samples were considered necessary. Balanced CD4/CD8 phenotypes were observed for clones contracting from day 15 to 85, whereas a bias towards CD4+ was observed for a second wave of clones expanding from day 15 to 37. Whether the second-wave clones peaking on day 37 were SARS-CoV-2 specific was not confirmed.

The sequencer listed for this sample is Illumina NovaSeq 6000. TCRalpha and TCRbeta cDNA libraries were constructed by 5'RACE with constant-segment primers, with sample barcodes and unique molecular identifiers being introduced. Trizol reagent was used to extract RNA from every sample. Library amplification was performed in two PCR steps, and a second sample barcode and Illumina TruSeq adapters were introduced in the second step. Libraries were sequenced on an Illumina NovaSeq with 2 x 150 bp paired-end reads. The study's processing was this. Reads were demultiplexed and collapsed into UMI-guided consensus sequences with migec v1.2.7. Using mixcr v2.1.11, UMI consensuses were aligned to TRA and TRB V and J templates and then assembled into clonotypes. A clonotype was counted as expanded or contracted only if both edgeR and NoisET called the change significant, with noise models trained on biological replicates. For edgeR calls, the thresholds were a false discovery rate-adjusted p below 0.01 and a log2 fold-change of 1. PCA with hierarchical clustering of max-normalized trajectories of the 1000 most abundant clonotypes was used as exploratory dynamics analysis. Separately sequenced CD4+ and CD8+ repertoires were used to assign a CD4 or CD8 phenotype to each responding clone. TCRdb reran the public reads through fastp at Q25 and MiXCR, keeping productive beta chains. Rows matching on CDR3 protein sequence are summarized as one entry with the most common DNA and genes. The V and J calls and clone size are TCRdb's, not the authors'. A total of hundreds of thousands of distinct CDR3 sequences appear in this sample, more than 15% of them only once. The ten most abundant clones make up approximately 20% of the sample.

PBMCs were isolated by Ficoll-Paque density gradient centrifugation. Source material: PBMCs or a T cell subset sorted from them (not recorded which). The sequence derives from a man between 18 and 29 years old who had mild COVID-19 (a few samples of this study predate the infection). The sample titles of this study are shuffled in the database, so cell type and time point are left out; the donor was told from shared clones.

The DNA sequence is TGTGCCAGCAGCTCGTGGGGGCAGGGCCACTCTGGGGCCAACGTCCTGACTTTC. It codes for CASSSWGQGHSGANVLTF. The receptor chain draws on TRBV7-2 and TRBJ2-6; TRBD1 is possibly the D segment (6 matching bases). Taken from the germline V gene, the CDR1 and CDR2 loops are SGHTA and FQGNSA. V loses 4 bases, J loses 0 bases, and the germline ends lie 16 bases apart. CDR3 length: 18 amino acids, cysteine to phenylalanine. Kept here is only the CDR3 DNA, which spans 54 bases and is read in frame from base 1.